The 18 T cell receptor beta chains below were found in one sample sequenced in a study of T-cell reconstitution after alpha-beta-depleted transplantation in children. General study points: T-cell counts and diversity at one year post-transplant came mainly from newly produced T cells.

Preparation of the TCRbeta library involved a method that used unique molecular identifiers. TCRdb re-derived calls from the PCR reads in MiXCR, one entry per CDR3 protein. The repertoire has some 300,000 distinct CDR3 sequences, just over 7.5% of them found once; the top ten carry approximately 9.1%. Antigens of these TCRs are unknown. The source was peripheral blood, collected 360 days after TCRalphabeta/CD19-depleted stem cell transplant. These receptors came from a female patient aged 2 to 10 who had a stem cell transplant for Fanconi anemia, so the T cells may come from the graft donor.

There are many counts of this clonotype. This CDR3 reads CASSFYSGGAAPNEQFF. Written as DNA, the CDR3 is TGTGCCAGCAGCTTTTATAGCGGGGGGGCCGCTCCCAATGAGCAGTTCTTC. This chain joins TRBV12-3 or TRBV12-4 and TRBJ2-1, with TRBD2 matching 11 bases. The V segment lost 6 bases and the J segment 6 bases; nucleotides outside the gene matches: 13. The CDR3 extends over 17 amino acids.

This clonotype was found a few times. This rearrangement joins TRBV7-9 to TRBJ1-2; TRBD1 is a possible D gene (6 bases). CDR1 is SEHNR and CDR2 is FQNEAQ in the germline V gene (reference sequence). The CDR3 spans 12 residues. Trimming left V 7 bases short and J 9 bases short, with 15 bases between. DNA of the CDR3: TGTGCCAGCACCTCAGGGGTGGGGAGCTACACCTTC. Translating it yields CASTSGVGSYTF.

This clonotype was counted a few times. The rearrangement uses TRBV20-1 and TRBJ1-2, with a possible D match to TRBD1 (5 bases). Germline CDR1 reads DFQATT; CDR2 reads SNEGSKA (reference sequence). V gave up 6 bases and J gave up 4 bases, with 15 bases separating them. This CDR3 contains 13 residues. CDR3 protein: CSATAGTSYGYTF. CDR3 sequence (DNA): TGCAGTGCCACTGCCGGGACTTCCTATGGCTACACCTTC.

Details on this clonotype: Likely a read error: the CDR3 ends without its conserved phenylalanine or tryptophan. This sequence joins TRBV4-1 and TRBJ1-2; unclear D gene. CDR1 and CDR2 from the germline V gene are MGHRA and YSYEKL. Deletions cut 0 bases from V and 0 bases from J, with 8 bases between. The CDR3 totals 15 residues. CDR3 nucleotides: TGCGCCAGCAGCCAAGACAAAGGCTCTAACTATGGCTACACCTGC. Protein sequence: CASSQDKGSNYGYTC.

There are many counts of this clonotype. The CDR3 region has the DNA TGTGCCAGCTCACCACGTGCAGCAGGACAGCCCCAGCATTTT. Residues: CASSPRAAGQPQHF. The genes are TRBV18 and TRBJ1-5; no definite D call. Germline loops: CDR1 KGHSH, CDR2 LQKENI. V was shortened by 1 base and J by 7 bases, with 11 bases between the two germline ends. The CDR3 has 14 residues. The full variable domain, completed using reference TRBV18 and TRBJ1-5, is NAGVMQNPRHLVRRRGQEARLRCSPMKGHSHVYWYRQLPEEGLKFMVYLQKENIIDESGMPKERFSAEFPKEGPSILRIQQVVRGDSAAYFCASSPRAAGQPQHFGDGTRLSIL.

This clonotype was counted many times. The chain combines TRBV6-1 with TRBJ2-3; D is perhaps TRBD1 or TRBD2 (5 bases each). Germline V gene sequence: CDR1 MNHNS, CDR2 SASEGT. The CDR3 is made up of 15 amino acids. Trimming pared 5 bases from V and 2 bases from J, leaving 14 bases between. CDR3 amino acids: CASSSHGDHTDTQYF. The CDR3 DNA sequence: TGTGCCAGCAGTAGCCATGGGGACCACACAGATACGCAGTATTTT.

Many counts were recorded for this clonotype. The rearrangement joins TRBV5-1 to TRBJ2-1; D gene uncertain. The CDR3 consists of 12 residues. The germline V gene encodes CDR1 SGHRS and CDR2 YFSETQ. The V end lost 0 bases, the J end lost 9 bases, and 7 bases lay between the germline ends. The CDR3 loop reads CASSLGASEQFF. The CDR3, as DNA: TGCGCCAGCAGCTTGGGAGCGTCTGAGCAGTTCTTC.

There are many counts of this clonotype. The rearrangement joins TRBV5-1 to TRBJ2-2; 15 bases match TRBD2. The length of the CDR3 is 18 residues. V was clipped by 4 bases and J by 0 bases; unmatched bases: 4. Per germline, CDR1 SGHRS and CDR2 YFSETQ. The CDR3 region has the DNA TGCGCCAGCAGCCCCAGGACTAGCGGGGGGGCGAACACCGGGGAGCTGTTTTTT. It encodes CASSPRTSGGANTGELFF. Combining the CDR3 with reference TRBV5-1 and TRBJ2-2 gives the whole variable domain KAGVTQTPRYLIKTRGQQVTLSCSPISGHRSVSWYQQTPGQGLQFLFEYFSETQRNKGNFPGRFSGRQFSNSRSEMNVSTLELGDSALYLCASSPRTSGGANTGELFFGEGSRLTVL.

This CDR3 is CASLGGVYEQYF. The CDR3 nucleotides read TGTGCCAGCCTGGGAGGAGTCTACGAGCAGTACTTC. V gene TRBV28 combines with J gene TRBJ2-7, with D perhaps TRBD2 (6 bases). This CDR3 is built from 12 residues. The germline V and J ends were trimmed by 8 bases and 3 bases, with 11 bases remaining between them. Germline V gene lookup returns CDR1 MDHEN and CDR2 SYDVKM.

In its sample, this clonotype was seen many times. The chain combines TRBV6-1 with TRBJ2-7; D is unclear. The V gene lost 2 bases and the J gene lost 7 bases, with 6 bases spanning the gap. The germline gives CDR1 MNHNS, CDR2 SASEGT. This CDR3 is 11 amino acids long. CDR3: CASSETLEQYV. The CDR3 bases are TGTGCCAGCAGTGAAACCCTAGAGCAGTACGTC.

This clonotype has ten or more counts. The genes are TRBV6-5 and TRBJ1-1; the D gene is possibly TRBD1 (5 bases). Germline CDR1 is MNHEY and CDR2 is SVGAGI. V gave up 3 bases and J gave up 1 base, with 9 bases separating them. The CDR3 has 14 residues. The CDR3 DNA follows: TGTGCCAGCAGTTATGGGGGGAGGAACACTGAAGCTTTCTTT. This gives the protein CASSYGGRNTEAFF.

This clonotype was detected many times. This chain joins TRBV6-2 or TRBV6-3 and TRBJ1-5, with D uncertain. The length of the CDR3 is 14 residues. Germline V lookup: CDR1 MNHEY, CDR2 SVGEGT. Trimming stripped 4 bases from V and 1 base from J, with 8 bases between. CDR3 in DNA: TGTGCCAGCAGTTCGGGGTGGAGCAATCAGCCCCAGCATTTT. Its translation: CASSSGWSNQPQHF.

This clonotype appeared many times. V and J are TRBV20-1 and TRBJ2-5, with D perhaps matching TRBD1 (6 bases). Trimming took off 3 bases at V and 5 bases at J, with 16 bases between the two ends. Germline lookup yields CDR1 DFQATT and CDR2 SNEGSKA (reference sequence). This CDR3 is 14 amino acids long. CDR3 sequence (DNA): TGCAGTGCTAGGTTGGCAGGGGAGTTGGAGACCCAGTACTTC. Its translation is CSARLAGELETQYF.

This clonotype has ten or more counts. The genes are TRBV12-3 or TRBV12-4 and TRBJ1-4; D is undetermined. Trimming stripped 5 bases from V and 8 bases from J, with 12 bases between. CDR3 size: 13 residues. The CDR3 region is CASSVDLFEKLFF. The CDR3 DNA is TGTGCCAGCAGTGTGGACCTTTTCGAAAAACTGTTTTTT.

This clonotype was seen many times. For the CDR3, the DNA is TGCGCCAGCAGCTCCGGGACAGGGGCCTACGAGCAGTACTTC. Translated, it gives CASSSGTGAYEQYF. The J gene is TRBJ2-7, the V gene TRBV5-1, with 10 bases fitting TRBD1. This CDR3 contains 14 residues. From germline, CDR1 is SGHRS and CDR2 YFSETQ. V gave up 3 bases and J gave up 2 bases; unmatched junction bases: 2.

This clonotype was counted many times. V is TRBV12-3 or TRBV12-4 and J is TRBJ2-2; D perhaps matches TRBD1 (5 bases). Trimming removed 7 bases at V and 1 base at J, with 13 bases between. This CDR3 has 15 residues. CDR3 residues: CASTRPQGNTGELFF. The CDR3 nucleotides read TGTGCCAGCACCCGACCCCAGGGGAACACCGGGGAGCTGTTTTTT.

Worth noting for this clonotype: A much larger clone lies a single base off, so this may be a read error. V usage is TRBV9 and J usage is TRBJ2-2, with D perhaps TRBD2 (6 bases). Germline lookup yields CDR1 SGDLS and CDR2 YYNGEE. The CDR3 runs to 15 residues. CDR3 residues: CASSVGGRRVGELYF. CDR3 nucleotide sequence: TGTGCCAGCAGCGTCGGAGGCAGGAGGGTCGGGGAGCTGTATTTT.

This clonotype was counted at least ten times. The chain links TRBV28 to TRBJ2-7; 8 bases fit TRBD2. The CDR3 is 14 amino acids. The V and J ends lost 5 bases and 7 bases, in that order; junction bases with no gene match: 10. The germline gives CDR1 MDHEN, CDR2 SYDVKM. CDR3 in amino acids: CASSLTGRAKEQYF. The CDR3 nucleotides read TGTGCCAGCAGTCTAACCGGGAGGGCCAAGGAGCAGTACTTC.